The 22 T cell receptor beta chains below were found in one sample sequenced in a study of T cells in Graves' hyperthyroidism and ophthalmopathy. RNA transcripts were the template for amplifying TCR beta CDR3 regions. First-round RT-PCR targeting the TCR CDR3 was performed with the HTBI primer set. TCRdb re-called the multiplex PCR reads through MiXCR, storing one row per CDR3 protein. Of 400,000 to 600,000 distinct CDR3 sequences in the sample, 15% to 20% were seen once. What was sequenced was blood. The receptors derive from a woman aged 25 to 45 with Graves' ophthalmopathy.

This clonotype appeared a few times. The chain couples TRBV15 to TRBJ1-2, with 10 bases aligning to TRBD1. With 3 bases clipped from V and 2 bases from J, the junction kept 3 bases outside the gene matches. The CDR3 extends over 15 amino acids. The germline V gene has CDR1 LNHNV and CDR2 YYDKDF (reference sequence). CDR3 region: CATSSGTGVNYGYTF. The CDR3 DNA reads TGTGCCACCAGCAGCGGGACAGGGGTAAACTATGGCTACACCTTC.

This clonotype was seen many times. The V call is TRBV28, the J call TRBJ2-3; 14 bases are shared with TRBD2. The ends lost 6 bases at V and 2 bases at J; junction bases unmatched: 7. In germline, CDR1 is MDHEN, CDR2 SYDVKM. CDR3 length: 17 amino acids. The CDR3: CASSGLAGGPPTDTQYF. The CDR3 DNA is TGTGCCAGCAGCGGACTAGCGGGGGGACCCCCCACAGATACGCAGTATTTT.

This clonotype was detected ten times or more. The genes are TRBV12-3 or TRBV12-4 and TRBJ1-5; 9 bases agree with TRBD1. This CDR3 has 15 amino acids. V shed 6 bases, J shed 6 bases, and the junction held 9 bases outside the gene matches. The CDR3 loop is CASSRGQGGGQPQHF. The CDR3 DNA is TGTGCCAGCAGCCGGGGACAGGGAGGCGGTCAGCCCCAGCATTTT.

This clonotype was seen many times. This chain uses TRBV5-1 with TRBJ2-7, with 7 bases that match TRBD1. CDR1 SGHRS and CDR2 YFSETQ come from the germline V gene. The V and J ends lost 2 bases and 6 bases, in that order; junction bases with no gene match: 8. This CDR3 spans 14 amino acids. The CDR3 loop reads CASSFRTGSFEQYF. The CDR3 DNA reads TGCGCCAGCAGCTTCCGGACAGGTTCTTTCGAGCAGTACTTC.

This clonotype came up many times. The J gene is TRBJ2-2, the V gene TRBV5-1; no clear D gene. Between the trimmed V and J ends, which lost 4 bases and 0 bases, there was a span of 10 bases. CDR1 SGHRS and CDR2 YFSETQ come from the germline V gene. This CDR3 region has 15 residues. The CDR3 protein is CASSAGLANTGELFF. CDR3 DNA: TGCGCCAGCAGCGCAGGCCTAGCGAACACCGGGGAGCTGTTTTTT.

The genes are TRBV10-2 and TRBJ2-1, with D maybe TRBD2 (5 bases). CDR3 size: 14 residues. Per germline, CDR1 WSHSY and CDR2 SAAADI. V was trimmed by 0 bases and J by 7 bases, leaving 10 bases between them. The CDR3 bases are TGCGCCAGCAGTGAGTCGATTTGGGAGAATGAGCAGTTCTTC. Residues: CASSESIWENEQFF.

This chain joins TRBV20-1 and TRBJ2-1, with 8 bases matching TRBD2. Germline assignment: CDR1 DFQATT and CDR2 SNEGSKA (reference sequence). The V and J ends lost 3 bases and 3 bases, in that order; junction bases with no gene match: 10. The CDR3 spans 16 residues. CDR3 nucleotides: TGCAGTGCTAGTTCGGCGGTCGGGAGGGTCTACAATGAGCAGTTCTTC. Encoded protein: CSASSAVGRVYNEQFF.

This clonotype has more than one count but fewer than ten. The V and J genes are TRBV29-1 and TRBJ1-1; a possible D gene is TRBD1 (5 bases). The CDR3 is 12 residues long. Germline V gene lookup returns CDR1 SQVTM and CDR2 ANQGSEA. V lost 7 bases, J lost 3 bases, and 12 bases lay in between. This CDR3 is CSAGRADTEAFF. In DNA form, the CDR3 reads TGCAGCGCGGGACGGGCAGACACTGAAGCTTTCTTT. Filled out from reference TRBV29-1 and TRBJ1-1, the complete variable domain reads SAVISQKPSRDICQRGTSLTIQCQVDSQVTMMFWYRQQPGQSLTLIATANQGSEATYESGFVIDKFPISRPNLTFSTLTVSNMSPEDSSIYLCSAGRADTEAFFGQGTRLTVV.

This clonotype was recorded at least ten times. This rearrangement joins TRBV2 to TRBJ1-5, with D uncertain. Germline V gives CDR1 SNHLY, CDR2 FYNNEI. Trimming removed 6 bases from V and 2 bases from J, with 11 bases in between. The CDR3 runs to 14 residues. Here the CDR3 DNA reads TGTGCCAGCAGCGGAGACCGGGGCAATCAGCCCCAGCATTTT. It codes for CASSGDRGNQPQHF.

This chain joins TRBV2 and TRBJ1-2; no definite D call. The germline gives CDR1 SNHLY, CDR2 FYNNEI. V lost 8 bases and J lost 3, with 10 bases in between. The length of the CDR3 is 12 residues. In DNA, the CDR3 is TGTGCCAGCTCAAACATGGACTATGGCTACACCTTC. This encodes CASSNMDYGYTF.

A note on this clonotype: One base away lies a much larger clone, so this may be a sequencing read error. CDR3 sequence: CARSVWTHEDGYTF. CDR3 DNA: TGTGCCCGGAGTGTTTGGACCCACGAAGATGGCTACACCTTC. The V and J genes are TRBV30 and TRBJ1-2; D gene ambiguous. The CDR3 contains 14 residues. The germline V gene encodes CDR1 GTSNPN and CDR2 SVGIG (reference sequence).

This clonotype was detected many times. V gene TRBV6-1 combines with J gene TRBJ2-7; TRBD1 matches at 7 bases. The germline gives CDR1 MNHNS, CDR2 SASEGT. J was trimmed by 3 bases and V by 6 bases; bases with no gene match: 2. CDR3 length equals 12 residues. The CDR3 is CASRGTDYEQYF. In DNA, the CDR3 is TGTGCCAGCAGAGGGACAGACTACGAGCAGTACTTC.

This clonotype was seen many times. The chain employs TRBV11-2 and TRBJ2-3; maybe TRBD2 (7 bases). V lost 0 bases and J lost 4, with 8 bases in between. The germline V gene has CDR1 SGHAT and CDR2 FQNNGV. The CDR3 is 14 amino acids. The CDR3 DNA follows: TGTGCCAGCAGCTTAGAGGGGGGGCCAGATACGCAGTATTTT. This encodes CASSLEGGPDTQYF.

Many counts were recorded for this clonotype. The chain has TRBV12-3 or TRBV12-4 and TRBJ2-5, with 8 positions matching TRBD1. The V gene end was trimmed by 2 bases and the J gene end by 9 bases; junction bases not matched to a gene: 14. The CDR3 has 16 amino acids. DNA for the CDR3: TGTGCCAGCAGTTTATTACGGGGACAGGTTCGGGCTGCCCAGTACTTC. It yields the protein CASSLLRGQVRAAQYF.

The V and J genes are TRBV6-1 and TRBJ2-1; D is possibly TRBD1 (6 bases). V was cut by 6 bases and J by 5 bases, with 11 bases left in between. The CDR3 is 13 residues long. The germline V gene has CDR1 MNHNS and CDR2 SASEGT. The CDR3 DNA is TGTGCCAGCAGGGTGAGGGGGAACAATGAGCAGTTCTTC. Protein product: CASRVRGNNEQFF.

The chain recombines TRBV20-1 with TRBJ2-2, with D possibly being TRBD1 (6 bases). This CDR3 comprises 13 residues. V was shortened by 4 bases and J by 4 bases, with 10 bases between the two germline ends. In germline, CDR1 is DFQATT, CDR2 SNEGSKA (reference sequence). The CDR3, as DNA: TGCAGTGCTATAATACAGGGCACCGGGGAGCTGTTTTTT. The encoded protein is CSAIIQGTGELFF.

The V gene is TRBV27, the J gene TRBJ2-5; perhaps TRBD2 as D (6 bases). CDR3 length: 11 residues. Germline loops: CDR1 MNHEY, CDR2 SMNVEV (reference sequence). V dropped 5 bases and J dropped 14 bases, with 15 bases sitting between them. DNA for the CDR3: TGTGCCAGCAGTCCCGGGACTTATTACTACTTC. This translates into CASSPGTYYYF.

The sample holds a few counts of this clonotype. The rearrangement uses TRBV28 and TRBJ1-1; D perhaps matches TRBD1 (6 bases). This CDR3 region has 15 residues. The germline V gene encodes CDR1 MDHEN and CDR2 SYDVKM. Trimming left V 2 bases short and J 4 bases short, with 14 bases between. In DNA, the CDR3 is TGTGCCAGCAGTTTAAAGGGGGGGGGCTCCACTGAAGCTTTCTTT. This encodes CASSLKGGGSTEAFF.

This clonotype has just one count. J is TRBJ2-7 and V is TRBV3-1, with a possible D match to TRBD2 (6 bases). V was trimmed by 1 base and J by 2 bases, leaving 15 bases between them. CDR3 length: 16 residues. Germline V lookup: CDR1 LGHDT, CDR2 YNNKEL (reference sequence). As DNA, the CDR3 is TGTGCCAGCAGCCAAGCTCTCCGGACTACAACCTACGAGCAGTACTTC. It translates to CASSQALRTTTYEQYF.

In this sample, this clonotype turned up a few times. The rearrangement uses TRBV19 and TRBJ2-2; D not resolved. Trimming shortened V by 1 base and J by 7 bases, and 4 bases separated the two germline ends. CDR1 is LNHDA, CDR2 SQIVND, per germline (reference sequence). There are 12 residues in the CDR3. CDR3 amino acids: CASSIAIGELFF. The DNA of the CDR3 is TGTGCCAGTAGTATAGCTATCGGGGAGCTGTTTTTT.

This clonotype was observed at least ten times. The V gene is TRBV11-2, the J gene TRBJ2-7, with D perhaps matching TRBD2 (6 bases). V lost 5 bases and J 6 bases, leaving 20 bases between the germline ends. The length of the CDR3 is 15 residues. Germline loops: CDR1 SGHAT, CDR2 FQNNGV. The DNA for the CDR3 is TGTGCCAGCAGCCCTGCGGGCAGAGCGGGTCTCGAGCAGTACTTC. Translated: CASSPAGRAGLEQYF.

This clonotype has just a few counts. This CDR3 is CASSPGTGRDTEAFF. The CDR3 DNA is TGTGCCAGCAGCCCCGGGACAGGGAGGGACACTGAAGCTTTCTTT. This chain joins TRBV5-6 and TRBJ1-1, with 9 bases aligning to TRBD1. Trimming at V came to 4 bases and at J to 3 bases, leaving 7 bases not matched to a gene. CDR3 length: 15 residues. CDR1 SGHDT and CDR2 YYEEEE come from the germline V gene.